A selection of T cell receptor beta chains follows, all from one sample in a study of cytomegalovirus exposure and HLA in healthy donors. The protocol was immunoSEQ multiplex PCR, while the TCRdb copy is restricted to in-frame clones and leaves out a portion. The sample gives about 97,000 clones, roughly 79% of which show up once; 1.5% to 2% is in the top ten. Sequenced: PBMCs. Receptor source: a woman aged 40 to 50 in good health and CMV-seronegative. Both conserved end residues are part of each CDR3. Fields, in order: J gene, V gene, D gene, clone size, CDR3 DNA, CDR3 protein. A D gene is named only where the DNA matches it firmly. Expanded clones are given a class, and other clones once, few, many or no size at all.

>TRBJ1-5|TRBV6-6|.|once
TGTGCCAGCAGACCTCGCGGGGGGGATCAGCCCCAGCATTTT
CASRPRGGDQPQHF
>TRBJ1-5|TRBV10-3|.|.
TGTGCCATCAGTGAGTCGAGCGACGGAAATCAGCCCCAGCATTTT
CAISESSDGNQPQHF
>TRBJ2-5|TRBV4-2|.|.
TGTGCCAGCAGGGGATCTAGCGCACAAGAGACCCAGTACTTC
CASRGSSAQETQYF
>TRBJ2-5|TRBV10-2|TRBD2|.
TGCGCCAGCAGTGAGCTTTACCCGGGACTAGCAGAAGAGACCCAGTACTTC
CASSELYPGLAEETQYF
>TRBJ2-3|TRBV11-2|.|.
TGTGCCAGCAGCCTGGGGCACCGTAGCACAGATACGCAGTATTTT
CASSLGHRSTDTQYF
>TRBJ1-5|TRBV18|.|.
TGTGCCAGCTCACCATCAGGGGATAGCAATCAGCCCCAGCATTTT
CASSPSGDSNQPQHF
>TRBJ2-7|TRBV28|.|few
TGTGCCAGCAGTTTATACTCCTCCTACGAGCAGTACTTC
CASSLYSSYEQYF
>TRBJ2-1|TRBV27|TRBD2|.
TGTGCCAGCCTTAGGTACAGCGGGGTATCCTACAATGAGCAGTTCTTC
CASLRYSGVSYNEQFF
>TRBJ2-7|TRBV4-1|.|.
TGCGCCAGCAGCCAAGATAGTCTGGCGAGCGAGCAGTACTTC
CASSQDSLASEQYF
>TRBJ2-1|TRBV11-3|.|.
TGTGCCAGCAGCCTCGAGCAGCGCGGCTACAATGAGCAGTTCTTC
CASSLEQRGYNEQFF
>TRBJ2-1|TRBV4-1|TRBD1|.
TGCGCCAGCAGCCAAGGTAACAGGGGGGTCAAGAATGAGCAGTTCTTC
CASSQGNRGVKNEQFF
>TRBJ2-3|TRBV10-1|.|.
TGCGCCAGCAGTGAGTCGCTGCTACTTAGCACAGATACGCAGTATTTT
CASSESLLLSTDTQYF
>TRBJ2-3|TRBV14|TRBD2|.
TGTGCCAGCAGCCAAGATCCATTACTAGCGGGGGAGTCGGGGAGCACAGATACGCAGTATTTT
CASSQDPLLAGESGSTDTQYF
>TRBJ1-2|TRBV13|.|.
TGTGCCAGCAGCTTACGCCAGGCTTACTATGGCTACACCTTC
CASSLRQAYYGYTF
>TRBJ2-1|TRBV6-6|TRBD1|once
TGTGCCAGCAGTAGCCCTGGGGACAGGGGTTACAATGAGCAGTTCTTC
CASSSPGDRGYNEQFF
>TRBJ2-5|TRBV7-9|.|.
TGTGCCAGCAGCTTAGGGTCAGGGGTGGGGACCCAGTACTTC
CASSLGSGVGTQYF
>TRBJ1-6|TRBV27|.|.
TGTGCCAGCAGTTTGGGGGGGCATTCACCCCTCCACTTT
CASSLGGHSPLHF
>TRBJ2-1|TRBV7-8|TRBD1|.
TGTGCCAGCAGCCCGCTAGGGGACAGGGGGCCCTACAATGAGCAGTTCTTC
CASSPLGDRGPYNEQFF
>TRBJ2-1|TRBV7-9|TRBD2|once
TGTGCCAGCAGCTTAGGGGGGGGGAGAGCGGGCTACAATGAGCAGTTCTTC
CASSLGGGRAGYNEQFF
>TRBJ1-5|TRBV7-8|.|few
TGTGCCAGCAGCTTAGAGTTAAGAGGTTATCAGCCCCAGCATTTT
CASSLELRGYQPQHF
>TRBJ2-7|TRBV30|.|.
TGTGCCTGGAGTGTCTTCCGACTCGCCTACGAGCAGTACTTC
CAWSVFRLAYEQYF
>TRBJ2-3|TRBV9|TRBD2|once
TGTGCCAGCAGCGTAGTGGGGATAGCGGGGAGCACAGATACGCAGTATTTT
CASSVVGIAGSTDTQYF
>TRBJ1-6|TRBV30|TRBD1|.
TGTGCCTGGGGACGCTTCGGGACAGGGGATTCACCCCTCCACTTT
CAWGRFGTGDSPLHF
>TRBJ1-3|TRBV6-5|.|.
TGTGCCAGCAGTTACGCCCAGACAGGAGGAGGTAACACCATATATTTT
CASSYAQTGGGNTIYF
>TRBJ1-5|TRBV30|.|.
TGTGCCTGGAGTGTCTGGGGCCAGGGGAGTCAGCCCCAGCATTTT
CAWSVWGQGSQPQHF
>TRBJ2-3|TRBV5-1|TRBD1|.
TGCGCCAGCGCCTTACAGGGGTGGGGTCCAGATACGCAGTATTTT
CASALQGWGPDTQYF
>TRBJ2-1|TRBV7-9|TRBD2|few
TGTGCCAGCACCGACTCTAGCGGGAACTACAATGAGCAGTTCTTC
CASTDSSGNYNEQFF
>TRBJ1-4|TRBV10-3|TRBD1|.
TGTGCCATCAGTGAGGAAGGGACAGATGAAAAACTGTTTTTT
CAISEEGTDEKLFF
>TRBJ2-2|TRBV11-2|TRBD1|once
TGTGCCAGCAGACAGGGGGGACAGAGTTACACCGGGGAGCTGTTTTTT
CASRQGGQSYTGELFF
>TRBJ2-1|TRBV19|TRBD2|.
TGTGCCAGTAGTATCCAAGCGGGAGAGTACAATGAGCAGTTCTTC
CASSIQAGEYNEQFF
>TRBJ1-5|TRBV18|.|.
TGTGCCAGCTCCGAGGCGAGCAATCAGCCCCAGCATTTT
CASSEASNQPQHF
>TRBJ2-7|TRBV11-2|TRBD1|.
TGTGCCAGCAGCCCCCCGAGGACAGGGGTCCACGAGCAGTACTTC
CASSPPRTGVHEQYF
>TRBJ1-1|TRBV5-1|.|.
TGCGCCAGCAGCTTGGACGGGAATGAAGCTTTCTTT
CASSLDGNEAFF
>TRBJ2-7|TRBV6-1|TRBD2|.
TGTGCCAGCAGTGCCCTATTAGGAGCGGGAGGGCCTGGGTTGATTTACGAGCAGTACTTC
CASSALLGAGGPGLIYEQYF
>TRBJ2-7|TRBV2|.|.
TGTGCCAGCAGTGGAAGGGGGTCCTCCGGGGAGCAGTACTTC
CASSGRGSSGEQYF
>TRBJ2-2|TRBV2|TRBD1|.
TGTGCCAGCTCCCTTTTGCCAGGGGGCCACGGGGAGCTGTTTTTT
CASSLLPGGHGELFF
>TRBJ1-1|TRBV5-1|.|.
TGCGCCAGCAGCCAGGTTGGCATGAACACTGAAGCTTTCTTT
CASSQVGMNTEAFF
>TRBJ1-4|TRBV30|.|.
TGTGCCTGGAGTACAGATGTGGGGGCGTTTGGGGAAAAACTGTTTTTT
CAWSTDVGAFGEKLFF
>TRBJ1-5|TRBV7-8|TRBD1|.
TGTGCCAGCAGCTTAGAATCGAGGGGGCGCGGCAATCAGCCCCAGCATTTT
CASSLESRGRGNQPQHF
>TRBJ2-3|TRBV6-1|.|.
TGTGCCAGCACCAGAGAGCTAGCCACAGATACGCAGTATTTT
CASTRELATDTQYF
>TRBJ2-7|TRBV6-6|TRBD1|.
TGTGCCAGCAGTTACGGACAGGGAGTTTCCTACGAGCAGTACTTC
CASSYGQGVSYEQYF
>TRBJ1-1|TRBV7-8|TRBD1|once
TGTGCCAGCAGCTTTGCGGACAGGGAGGACACTGAAGCTTTCTTT
CASSFADREDTEAFF
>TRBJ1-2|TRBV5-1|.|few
TGCGCCAGCAGCTTGGACAGGGATCGTGGCTACACCTTC
CASSLDRDRGYTF